This TCR beta chain emerged from a study of T cell responses to AZD1222 COVID-19 vaccine. Whole-study results and caveats: With two AZD1222 doses given, Spike-specific TCR breadth and depth both rose. Females made up more of the donors, who were largely white British, and clonal diversity may have come out too low. Recipients of AZD1222 seropositive at baseline numbered only 5 to 7. Repertoire collection took place solely once the T cell response had peaked.

The V gene lost 4 bases and the J gene lost 0 bases, with 22 bases spanning the gap. The CDR3 runs to 19 residues. Germline V gene data show CDR1 as MGHRA and CDR2 as YSYEKL. In regard to this clone: Its target is unknown.

Repertoires were generated with immunoSEQ multiplex PCR, while TCRdb's copy carries only in-frame clones and drops some. The sample holds 150,000 or so clones, around four fifths seen once. The sequence was collected from an adult in good health. The input for sequencing was peripheral blood, taken on day 0 of MenACWY control vaccination. V is TRBV4-1 and J is TRBJ1-5, with a possible D match to TRBD1 (6 bases). In DNA form, the CDR3 reads TGCGCCAGCAGCCGGAACCGCGGGGGGCAGGGAGGTAGCAATCAGCCCCAGCATTTT. Translating gives CASSRNRGGQGGSNQPQHF.